One sample yielded the 25 T cell receptor beta chains listed below, sequenced in a study of human T cells and chemical hapten exposure. TCRdb ran MiXCR on the RACE reads and lists one entry per CDR3 protein. This sample has some 43,000 distinct CDR3 sequences, with over 3.5% found just once. Time point meaning: patch test 1, 2 weeks after DPC sensitization. Treatment indicated: therapeutic diphenylcyclopropenone sensitization with weekly scalp DPC. Extraction yielded total RNA from whole blood (unfractionated). This sample comprised whole blood, obtained in connection with sensitization to the hapten diphenylcyclopropenone (DPC). These receptors all stem from a man in his fifties or sixties with alopecia areata. Some clones in this sample may be carry-over from other donors' samples.

In its sample, this clonotype was seen many times. The J gene is TRBJ2-7, the V gene TRBV20-1, with D perhaps assigned TRBD1 or TRBD2 (5 bases each). The V end was cut by 6 bases, the J end by 2 bases, with 20 bases between. The germline gives CDR1 DFQATT, CDR2 SNEGSKA (reference sequence). CDR3 length equals 15 residues. CDR3: CSANSPGRNTYEQYF. CDR3 bases: TGCAGTGCAAATTCGCCGGGACGGAATACCTACGAGCAGTACTTC.

The rearrangement links TRBV6-5 to TRBJ1-2; 9 bases agree with TRBD1. The trim removed 6 bases at V and 8 bases at J, leaving 19 bases unmatched. The CDR3 contains 17 residues. Germline-derived CDR1 and CDR2 are MNHEY and SVGAGI. The CDR3 sequence is CASRLSYGTGRLEGYTF. CDR3 sequence (DNA): TGTGCCAGCAGACTCTCTTATGGGACAGGGAGATTGGAGGGCTACACCTTC.

This clonotype was counted many times. The chain couples TRBV15 to TRBJ2-7, with D unclear. Germline loops: CDR1 LNHNV, CDR2 YYDKDF (reference sequence). The CDR3 length is 13 residues. The V end was cut by 5 bases, the J end by 3 bases, with 11 bases between. CDR3 bases: TGTGCCACCAGCGCCCAAGAATACTACGAGCAGTACTTC. This encodes CATSAQEYYEQYF.

This clonotype showed up many times. The chain couples TRBV7-3 to TRBJ2-2; D call uncertain. Germline CDR1 reads SGHTA; CDR2 reads FQGTGA. The CDR3 spans 14 residues. Trimming took off 2 bases at V and 0 bases at J, with 4 bases between the two ends. CDR3 DNA sequence: TGTGCCAGCAGCTTATCCCCGAACACCGGGGAGCTGTTTTTT. It translates to CASSLSPNTGELFF. Full variable domain (remainder filled in from reference TRBV7-3 and TRBJ2-2): GAGVSQTPSNKVTEKGKYVELRCDPISGHTALYWYRQSLGQGPEFLIYFQGTGAADDSGLPNDRFFAVRPEGSVSTLKIQRTERGDSAVYLCASSLSPNTGELFFGEGSRLTVL.

This clonotype was observed at least ten times. CDR3 nucleotides: TGTGCCAGCAGTTTATCAGGGTCTGGAAACACCATATATTTT. This codes for CASSLSGSGNTIYF. The rearrangement uses TRBV12-3 or TRBV12-4 and TRBJ1-3; TRBD1 is a possible D gene (5 bases). Trimming cost V 2 bases and J 1 base, with 6 bases left between them. The CDR3 is 14 amino acids.

The sample holds many counts of this clonotype. The rearrangement joins TRBV24-1 to TRBJ1-5, with TRBD1 matching 8 bases. V lost 4 bases and J lost 4; bases outside the gene matches: 8. In germline, CDR1 is KGHDR, CDR2 SFDVKD. The CDR3 has 16 residues. This CDR3 reads CATSETGEKRNQPQHF. The CDR3 bases are TGTGCCACCAGTGAGACAGGGGAGAAAAGAAATCAGCCCCAGCATTTT.

This clonotype was observed a few times. J is TRBJ1-1 and V is TRBV12-3 or TRBV12-4, with 7 bases matching TRBD1. With 6 bases clipped from V and 1 base from J, the junction kept 8 bases outside the gene matches. This CDR3 has 15 residues. The DNA for the CDR3 is TGTGCCAGCAGCATACCCGGGACAGAGAACACTGAAGCTTTCTTT. It encodes CASSIPGTENTEAFF.

This clonotype turned up a few times. This chain connects TRBV18 to TRBJ2-1; 7 nucleotides align to TRBD1. This CDR3 comprises 15 residues. Per the germline V gene, CDR1 is KGHSH and CDR2 is LQKENI. With V trimmed by 3 bases and J by 5 bases, 7 bases remained unmatched. Written as DNA, the CDR3 is TGTGCCAGCTCACCGTCCGGGACAGAAAACAATGAGCAGTTCTTC. This codes for CASSPSGTENNEQFF. The variable domain in full, completed from reference TRBV18 and TRBJ2-1, reads NAGVMQNPRHLVRRRGQEARLRCSPMKGHSHVYWYRQLPEEGLKFMVYLQKENIIDESGMPKERFSAEFPKEGPSILRIQQVVRGDSAAYFCASSPSGTENNEQFFGPGTRLTVL.

This clonotype was recorded at least ten times. The chain recombines TRBV7-9 with TRBJ1-5; 7 bases agree with TRBD1. Germline CDR1 SEHNR, CDR2 FQNEAQ (reference sequence). J lost 4 bases, V lost 5 bases, and 5 bases had no gene match. This CDR3 has 14 amino acids. The DNA of the CDR3 is TGTGCCAGCAGCCGGGGACAGCTTAATCAGCCCCAGCATTTT. Its protein is CASSRGQLNQPQHF.

CDR3 region: CASSLGGEVNQPQHF. The CDR3 DNA follows: TGTGCCAGCAGCTTAGGAGGGGAGGTCAATCAGCCCCAGCATTTT. The chain combines TRBV7-2 with TRBJ1-5, with D possibly TRBD1 on 5 matching bases. Germline CDR1 reads SGHTA; CDR2 reads FQGNSA. Trimming stripped 1 base from V and 3 bases from J, with 10 bases between. CDR3 length: 15 amino acids.

This clonotype was seen ten or more times. This chain joins TRBV3-1 and TRBJ1-2; no clear D. The CDR3 has 15 residues. The germline CDR1 and CDR2 sequences are LGHDT and YNNKEL (reference sequence). V was trimmed by 1 base and J by 1 base, leaving 10 bases between them. The CDR3 sequence: CASSQGLWDNYGYTF. Here the CDR3 DNA reads TGTGCCAGCAGCCAAGGGCTGTGGGATAACTATGGCTACACCTTC.

Regarding this clonotype: A much larger clone is a single base away; this may be a read error. The J gene is TRBJ2-6, the V gene TRBV4-2, with D maybe TRBD2 (5 bases). The germline V gene encodes CDR1 LGHNA and CDR2 YNFKEQ. The CDR3 spans 17 residues. The CDR3 loop is CASNQDVREAGANVLTF. The DNA for the CDR3 is TGTGCCAGCAACCAAGATGTGAGGGAAGCCGGGGCCAACGTCCTGACTTTC.

There are many counts of this clonotype. The rearrangement uses TRBV28 and TRBJ2-1; 11 bases line up with TRBD1. The germline CDR1 and CDR2 sequences are MDHEN and SYDVKM. Trimming took 6 bases from V and 4 from J; bases not matched to a gene: 5. The length of the CDR3 is 15 residues. The CDR3 region is CASRGGTGGYNEQFF. CDR3 DNA sequence: TGTGCCAGCAGAGGTGGGACAGGGGGTTACAATGAGCAGTTCTTC. The full variable domain, rest sourced from reference TRBV28 and TRBJ2-1, is DVKVTQSSRYLVKRTGEKVFLECVQDMDHENMFWYRQDPGLGLRLIYFSYDVKMKEKGDIPEGYSVSREKKERFSLILESASTNQTSMYLCASRGGTGGYNEQFFGPGTRLTVL.

Ten or more counts support this clonotype. The chain joins TRBV29-1 to TRBJ1-2, with TRBD1 identical over 8 bases. J gave up 4 bases and V 7 bases, and 17 bases lay outside the gene matches. The length of the CDR3 is 16 residues. The germline V gene encodes CDR1 SQVTM and CDR2 ANQGSEA. CDR3 sequence (DNA): TGCAGCGCTGACCGGGACAGGCGTACTGGGGGCTATGGCTACACCTTC. It specifies CSADRDRRTGGYGYTF.

In its sample, this clonotype was seen many times. Here the CDR3 DNA reads TGTGCCCTCGTGCGTCAGAACACTGAAGCTTTCTTT. Translation: CALVRQNTEAFF. J is TRBJ1-1 and V is TRBV12-3 or TRBV12-4; no clear D gene. V was clipped by 11 bases and J by 1 base, with 11 bases between them. This CDR3 region has 12 residues.

At least ten counts were recorded for this clonotype. The chain uses TRBV5-1 and TRBJ2-3; D remains ambiguous. CDR1 is SGHRS and CDR2 is YFSETQ in the germline V gene. The V end was cut by 0 bases, the J end by 0 bases, with 11 bases between. The CDR3 has 16 residues. CDR3 sequence reads: CASSLGSSDSTDTQYF. CDR3 bases: TGCGCCAGCAGCTTGGGCAGCTCGGATAGCACAGATACGCAGTATTTT.

On this clonotype itself: A much larger clone lies one base from this, so it may be a read error. The rearrangement links TRBV29-1 to TRBJ2-5; no definite D call. The CDR3 runs 14 residues. V dropped 8 bases and J dropped 4 bases, with 20 bases sitting between them. Germline assignment: CDR1 SQVTM and CDR2 ANQGSEA. The CDR3: CSTIQVPSAETQYF. For the CDR3, the DNA is TGCAGCACCATACAAGTCCCCTCGGCAGAGACCCAGTACTTC.

The table lists this clonotype with many counts. This sequence joins TRBV5-4 and TRBJ2-5; 8 bases fit TRBD1. Germline V gene data show CDR1 as SGHNT and CDR2 as YYREEE (reference sequence). The CDR3 is 14 amino acids. With V trimmed by 3 bases and J by 2 bases, 3 bases remained unmatched. The CDR3 DNA follows: TGTGCCAGCAGCTCGAGGACAGGGCAAGAGACCCAGTACTTC. The encoded protein is CASSSRTGQETQYF.

This clonotype has just a few counts. The V and J genes are TRBV28 and TRBJ1-5; D ambiguous. Germline V gives CDR1 MDHEN, CDR2 SYDVKM. This CDR3 region has 12 residues. With 10 bases removed from V and 4 bases from J, the gap between germline ends came to 11 bases. CDR3 coding DNA: TGTGCCACTACTAGCGGTAATCAGCCCCAGCATTTT. Translation: CATTSGNQPQHF.

This clonotype was detected many times. J is TRBJ1-2 and V is TRBV28; D is uncertain. CDR1 is MDHEN and CDR2 is SYDVKM in the germline V gene. The CDR3 sequence is 15 residues long. Deletions cut 6 bases from V and 8 bases from J, with 22 bases between. Here the CDR3 DNA reads TGTGCCAGCAGAGACGACGGGTCCGGGCTAGGGGGCTACACCTTC. It yields the protein CASRDDGSGLGGYTF.

In its sample, this clonotype was seen many times. V usage is TRBV6-1 and J usage is TRBJ1-6; tentatively, D is TRBD1 (5 bases). Germline values: CDR1 MNHNS, CDR2 SASEGT. CDR3 length equals 14 residues. Between the trimmed V and J ends, which lost 6 bases and 9 bases, there was a span of 15 bases. This CDR3 is CASRPLTGGSPLHF. Here the CDR3 DNA reads TGTGCCAGCAGACCCTTAACAGGTGGTTCACCCCTCCACTTT.

The table lists this clonotype with many counts. The genes are TRBV7-2 and TRBJ2-3; a possible D gene is TRBD1 (6 bases). V was pared by 4 bases and J by 7 bases, with 12 bases between. The V gene's germline CDR1 is SGHTA and CDR2 FQGNSA. This CDR3 has 13 amino acids. The CDR3 protein is CASSSTDRHTQYF. The CDR3 DNA follows: TGTGCCAGCAGCTCAACCGACAGGCATACGCAGTATTTT.

This clonotype has at least ten counts. V is TRBV28 and J is TRBJ1-6; D not certain. The V end lost 6 bases, the J end lost 3 bases, and 6 bases lay between the germline ends. The CDR3 loop spans 13 amino acids. In germline, CDR1 is MDHEN, CDR2 SYDVKM. The CDR3 coding sequence is TGTGCCAGCAGACGGAGCTATAATTCACCCCTCCACTTT. It yields the protein CASRRSYNSPLHF.

This clonotype has a count of ten or more. V gene TRBV5-1 combines with J gene TRBJ2-2; 7 bases are a match to TRBD2. J was trimmed by 1 base and V by 4 bases; bases with no gene match: 4. There are 15 residues in the CDR3. In germline, CDR1 is SGHRS, CDR2 YFSETQ. This CDR3 reads CASSPGGRNTGELFF. The CDR3 region has the DNA TGCGCCAGCAGCCCGGGAGGCAGGAACACCGGGGAGCTGTTTTTT.

The chain has TRBV28 and TRBJ2-6; TRBD1 is a possible D gene (5 bases). The CDR3 extends over 15 amino acids. Germline V gene sequence: CDR1 MDHEN, CDR2 SYDVKM. V was pared by 4 bases and J by 3 bases, with 10 bases between. CDR3: CASSSTRDGANVLTF. The CDR3 DNA follows: TGTGCCAGCAGTTCAACCAGGGATGGGGCCAACGTCCTGACTTTC.